The present T cell receptor beta chain was sequenced within a study of shared clonotypes between healthy human individuals. Study information: Three plates each covered CD4 naive and memory; CD8 naive two, CD8 memory one.

Profiling relied on immunoSEQ multiplex PCR, and the TCRdb table lists in-frame clones only, not all of them. The sample yields about 690,000 clones, about 92% seen once. Healthy adults negative for HIV, lacking recent acute infections or vaccinations, served as donors. The TCR sequence derives from a man between 18 and 29 years old in good health. Some clones in this sample may be carry-over from other donors' samples. The sequencing input was memory CD8+ T cells from PBMCs. Documented subset: CD45RO+ cells pooled with CCR7-negative TemRA cells.

This CDR3 is CASREIGTSGYNEQFF. In nucleotides, the CDR3 is TGTGCCAGCAGAGAAATCGGGACTAGCGGATACAATGAGCAGTTCTTC. The V call is TRBV6-1, the J call TRBJ2-1, with 11 nucleotides matching TRBD2. The CDR3 extends over 16 amino acids. CDR1 and CDR2 from the germline V gene are MNHNS and SASEGT. The junction had 8 bases not matched to a gene; V was cut back by 6 bases and J by 4 bases.